This record looks at one T cell receptor (beta chain) sequence and its context. Profiling relied on immunoSEQ multiplex PCR, and the TCRdb table lists in-frame clones only, not all of them. This table holds approximately 20,000 clones, more than 80% found once. Looked up from germline, CDR1 is MNHEY and CDR2 is SMNVEV (reference sequence). The CDR3 is 14 amino acids. V was pared by 4 bases and J by 8 bases, with 8 bases of the junction left unmatched. The record originates from a study of OX40 agonist ivuxolimab in advanced cancers. Sequencing was performed on CD4+ or CD8+ T cells sorted from blood, taken in a trial of the OX40 agonist ivuxolimab. The chain joins TRBV27 to TRBJ1-2, with TRBD1 identical over 9 bases. This sequence originates from an adult with an advanced solid tumor such as melanoma, head and neck, liver or kidney cancer. The DNA for the CDR3 is TGTGCCAGCAGTTCAGCGGGACAGGGTAACGGCTACACCTTC. Translating gives CASSSAGQGNGYTF.